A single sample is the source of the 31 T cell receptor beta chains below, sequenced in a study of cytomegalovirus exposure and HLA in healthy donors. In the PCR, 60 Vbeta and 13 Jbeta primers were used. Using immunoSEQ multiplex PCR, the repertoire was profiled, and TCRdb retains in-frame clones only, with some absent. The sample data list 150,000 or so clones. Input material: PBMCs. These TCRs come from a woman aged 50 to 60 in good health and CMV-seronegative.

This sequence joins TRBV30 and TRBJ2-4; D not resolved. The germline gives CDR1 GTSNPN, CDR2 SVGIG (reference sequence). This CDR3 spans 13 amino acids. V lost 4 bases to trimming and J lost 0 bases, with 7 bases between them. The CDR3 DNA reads TGTGCCTGGACAGGCATAGCCAAAAACATTCAGTACTTC. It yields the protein CAWTGIAKNIQYF. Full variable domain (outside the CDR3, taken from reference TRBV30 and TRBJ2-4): SQTIHQWPATLVQPVGSPLSLECTVEGTSNPNLYWYRQAAGRGLQLLFYSVGIGQISSEVPQNLSASRPQDRQFILSSKKLLLSDSGFYLCAWTGIAKNIQYFGAGTRLSVL.

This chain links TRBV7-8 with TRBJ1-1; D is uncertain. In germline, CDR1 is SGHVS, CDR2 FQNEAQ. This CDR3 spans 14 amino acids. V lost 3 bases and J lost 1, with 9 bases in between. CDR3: CASSLSRQNTEAFF. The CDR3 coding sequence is TGTGCCAGCAGCTTGTCGCGACAGAACACTGAAGCTTTCTTT.

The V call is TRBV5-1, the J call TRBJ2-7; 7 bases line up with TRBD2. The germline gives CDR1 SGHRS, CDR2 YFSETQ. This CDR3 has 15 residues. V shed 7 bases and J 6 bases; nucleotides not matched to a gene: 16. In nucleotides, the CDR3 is TGCGCCAGCCGGACTCGGGACCTTGGGGAGGGCGAGCAGTACTTC. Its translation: CASRTRDLGEGEQYF.

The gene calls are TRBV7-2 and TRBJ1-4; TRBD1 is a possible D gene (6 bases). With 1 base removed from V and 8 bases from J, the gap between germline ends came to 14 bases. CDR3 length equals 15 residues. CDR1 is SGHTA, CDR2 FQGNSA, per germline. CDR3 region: CASSLVSQGGEKLFF. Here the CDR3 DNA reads TGTGCCAGCAGCTTAGTCTCACAGGGAGGGGAAAAACTGTTTTTT.

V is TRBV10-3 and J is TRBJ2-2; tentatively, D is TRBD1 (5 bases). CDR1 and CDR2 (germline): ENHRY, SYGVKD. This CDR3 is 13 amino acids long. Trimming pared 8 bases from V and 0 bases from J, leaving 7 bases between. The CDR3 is CAILRANTGELFF. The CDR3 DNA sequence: TGTGCCATCCTCAGGGCGAACACCGGGGAGCTGTTTTTT.

The CDR3 sequence: CASSATSGAAPTYLDTQYF. The CDR3 DNA reads as TGTGCCAGCAGCGCTACTAGCGGAGCAGCCCCCACTTATTTAGATACGCAGTATTTT. The chain links TRBV7-9 to TRBJ2-3, with 8 bases fitting TRBD2. The CDR3 totals 19 residues. CDR1 is SEHNR and CDR2 is FQNEAQ in the germline V gene (reference sequence). Trimming removed 5 bases from V and 5 bases from J; junction bases left unmatched: 21. Combining the CDR3 with reference TRBV7-9 and TRBJ2-3 gives the whole variable domain DTGVSQNPRHKITKRGQNVTFRCDPISEHNRLYWYRQTLGQGPEFLTYFQNEAQLEKSRLLSDRFSAERPKGSFSTLEIQRTEQGDSAMYLCASSATSGAAPTYLDTQYFGPGTRLTVL.

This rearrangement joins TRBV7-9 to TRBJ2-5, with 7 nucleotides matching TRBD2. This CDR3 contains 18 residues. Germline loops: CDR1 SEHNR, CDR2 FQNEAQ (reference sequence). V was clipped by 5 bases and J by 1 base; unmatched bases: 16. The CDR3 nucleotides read TGTGCCAGCAGCCCCCTGGTTTCGCTAGCGGAACCCCAAGAGACCCAGTACTTC. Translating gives CASSPLVSLAEPQETQYF.

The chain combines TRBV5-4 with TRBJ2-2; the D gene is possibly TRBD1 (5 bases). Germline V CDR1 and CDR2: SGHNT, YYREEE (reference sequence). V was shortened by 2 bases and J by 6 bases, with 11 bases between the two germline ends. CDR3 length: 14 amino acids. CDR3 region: CASSFGLGAGELFF. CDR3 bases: TGTGCCAGCAGCTTCGGATTAGGGGCCGGGGAGCTGTTTTTT.

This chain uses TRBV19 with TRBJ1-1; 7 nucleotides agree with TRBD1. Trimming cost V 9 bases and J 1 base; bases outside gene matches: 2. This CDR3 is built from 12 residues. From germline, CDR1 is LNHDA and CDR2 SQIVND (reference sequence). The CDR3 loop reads CASRTGNTEAFF. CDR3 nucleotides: TGTGCCAGCCGGACAGGGAACACTGAAGCTTTCTTT.

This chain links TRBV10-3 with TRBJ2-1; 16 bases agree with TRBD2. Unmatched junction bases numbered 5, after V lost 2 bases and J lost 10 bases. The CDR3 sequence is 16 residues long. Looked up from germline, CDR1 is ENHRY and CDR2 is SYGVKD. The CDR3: CAISEPGTSGGEEQFF. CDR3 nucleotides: TGTGCCATCAGTGAGCCGGGGACTAGCGGGGGGGAGGAGCAGTTCTTC.

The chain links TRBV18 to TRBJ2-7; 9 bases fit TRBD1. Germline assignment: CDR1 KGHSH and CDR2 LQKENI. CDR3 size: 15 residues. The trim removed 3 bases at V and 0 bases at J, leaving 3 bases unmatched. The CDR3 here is CASSPGQGSSYEQYF. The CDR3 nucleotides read TGTGCCAGCTCACCGGGACAGGGAAGCTCCTACGAGCAGTACTTC.

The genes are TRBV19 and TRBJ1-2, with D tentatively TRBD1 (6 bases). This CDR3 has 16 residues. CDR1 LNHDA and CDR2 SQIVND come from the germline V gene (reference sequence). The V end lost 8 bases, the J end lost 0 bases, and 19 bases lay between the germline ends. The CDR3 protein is CASALRTAVPNYGYTF. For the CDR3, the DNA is TGTGCCAGTGCCCTAAGGACAGCCGTTCCTAACTATGGCTACACCTTC.

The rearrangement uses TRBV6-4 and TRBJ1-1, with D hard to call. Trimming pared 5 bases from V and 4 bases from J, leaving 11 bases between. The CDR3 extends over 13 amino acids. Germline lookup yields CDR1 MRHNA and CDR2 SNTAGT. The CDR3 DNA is TGTGCCAGCAGTCAGACAACACTCACTGAAGCTTTCTTT. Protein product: CASSQTTLTEAFF.

This CDR3 is CASSQGLGGLDYGYTF. DNA of the CDR3: TGCGCCAGCAGCCAGGGGTTAGGGGGATTAGACTATGGCTACACCTTC. V usage is TRBV4-1 and J usage is TRBJ1-2; TRBD1 is a possible D gene (6 bases). Germline V gene data show CDR1 as MGHRA and CDR2 as YSYEKL. The CDR3 contains 16 residues. V was cut by 3 bases and J by 3 bases, with 17 bases left in between.

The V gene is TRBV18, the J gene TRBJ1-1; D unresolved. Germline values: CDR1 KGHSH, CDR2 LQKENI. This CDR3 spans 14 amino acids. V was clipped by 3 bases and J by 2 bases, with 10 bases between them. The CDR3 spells CASSPMGRNTEAFF. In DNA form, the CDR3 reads TGTGCCAGCTCACCGATGGGGAGAAACACTGAAGCTTTCTTT.

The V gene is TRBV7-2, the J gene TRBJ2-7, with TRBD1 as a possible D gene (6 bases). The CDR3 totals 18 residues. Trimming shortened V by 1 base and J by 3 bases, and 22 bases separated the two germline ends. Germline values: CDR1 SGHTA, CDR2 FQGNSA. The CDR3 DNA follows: TGTGCCAGCAGCTTAGTCACAGGGCTATACCCCTCAAGCTACGAGCAGTACTTC. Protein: CASSLVTGLYPSSYEQYF.

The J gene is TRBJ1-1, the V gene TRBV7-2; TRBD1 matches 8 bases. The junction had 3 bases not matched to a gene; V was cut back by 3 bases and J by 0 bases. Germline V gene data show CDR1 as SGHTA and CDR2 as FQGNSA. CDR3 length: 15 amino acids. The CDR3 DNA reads TGTGCCAGCAGCTTCACAGGGGGGATGAACACTGAAGCTTTCTTT. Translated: CASSFTGGMNTEAFF. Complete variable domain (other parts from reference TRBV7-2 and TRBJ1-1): GAGVSQSPSNKVTEKGKDVELRCDPISGHTALYWYRQSLGQGLEFLIYFQGNSAPDKSGLPSDRFSAERTGGSVSTLTIQRTQQEDSAVYLCASSFTGGMNTEAFFGQGTRLTVV.

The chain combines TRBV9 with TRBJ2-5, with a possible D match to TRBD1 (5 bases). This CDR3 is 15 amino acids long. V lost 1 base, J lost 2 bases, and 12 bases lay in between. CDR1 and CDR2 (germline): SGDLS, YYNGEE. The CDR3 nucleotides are TGTGCCAGCAGCGTAAGGGGTGGATTTCAAGAGACCCAGTACTTC. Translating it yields CASSVRGGFQETQYF.

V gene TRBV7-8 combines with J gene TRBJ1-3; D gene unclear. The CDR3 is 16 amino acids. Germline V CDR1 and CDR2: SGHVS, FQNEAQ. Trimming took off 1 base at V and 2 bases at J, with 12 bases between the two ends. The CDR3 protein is CASSLGPPRAGNTIYF. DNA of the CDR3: TGTGCCAGCAGCTTAGGTCCCCCGAGGGCTGGAAACACCATATATTTT.

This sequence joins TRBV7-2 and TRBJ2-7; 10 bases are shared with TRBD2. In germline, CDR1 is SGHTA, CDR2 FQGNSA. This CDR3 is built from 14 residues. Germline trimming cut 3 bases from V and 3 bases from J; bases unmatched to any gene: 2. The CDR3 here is CASSLTSGRYEQYF. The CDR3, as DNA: TGTGCCAGCAGCTTGACTAGCGGGCGCTACGAGCAGTACTTC.

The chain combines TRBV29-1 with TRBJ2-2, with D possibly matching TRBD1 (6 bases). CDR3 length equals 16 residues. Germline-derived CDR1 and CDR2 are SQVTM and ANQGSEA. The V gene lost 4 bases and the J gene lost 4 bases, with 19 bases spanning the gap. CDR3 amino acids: CSVGFGQPRGTGELFF. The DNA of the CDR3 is TGCAGCGTTGGGTTTGGACAGCCGAGAGGCACCGGGGAGCTGTTTTTT.

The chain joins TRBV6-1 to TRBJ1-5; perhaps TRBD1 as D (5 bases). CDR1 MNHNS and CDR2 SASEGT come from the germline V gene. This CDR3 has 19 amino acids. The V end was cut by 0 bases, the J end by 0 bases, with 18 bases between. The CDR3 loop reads CASSEATPWRGISNQPQHF. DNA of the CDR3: TGTGCCAGCAGTGAAGCGACCCCCTGGAGGGGTATTAGCAATCAGCCCCAGCATTTT.

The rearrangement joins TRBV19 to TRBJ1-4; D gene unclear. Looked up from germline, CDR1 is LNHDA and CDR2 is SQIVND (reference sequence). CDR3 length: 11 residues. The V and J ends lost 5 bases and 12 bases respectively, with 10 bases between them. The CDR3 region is CASSGRVELFF. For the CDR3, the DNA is TGTGCCAGTAGTGGTAGAGTTGAACTGTTTTTT.

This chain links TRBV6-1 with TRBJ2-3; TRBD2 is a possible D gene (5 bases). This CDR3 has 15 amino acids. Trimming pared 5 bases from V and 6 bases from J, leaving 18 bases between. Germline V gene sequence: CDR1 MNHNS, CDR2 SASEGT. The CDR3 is CASSLGMAGADTQYF. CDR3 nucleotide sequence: TGTGCCAGCAGTCTAGGGATGGCGGGCGCGGATACGCAGTATTTT.

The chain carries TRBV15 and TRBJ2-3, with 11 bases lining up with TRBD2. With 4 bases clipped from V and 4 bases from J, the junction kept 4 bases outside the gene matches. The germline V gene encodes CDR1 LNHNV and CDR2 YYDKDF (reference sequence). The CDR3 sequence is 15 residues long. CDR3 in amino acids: CATSKGLAGADTQYF. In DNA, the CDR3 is TGTGCCACCAGCAAAGGACTAGCGGGCGCAGATACGCAGTATTTT.

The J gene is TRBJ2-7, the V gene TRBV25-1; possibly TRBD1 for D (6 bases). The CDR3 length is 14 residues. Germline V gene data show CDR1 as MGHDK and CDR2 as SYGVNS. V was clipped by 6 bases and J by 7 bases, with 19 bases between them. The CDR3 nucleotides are TGTGCCAGCAGGGAGGTGGGACACCGTGGAGAGCAGTACTTC. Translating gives CASREVGHRGEQYF.

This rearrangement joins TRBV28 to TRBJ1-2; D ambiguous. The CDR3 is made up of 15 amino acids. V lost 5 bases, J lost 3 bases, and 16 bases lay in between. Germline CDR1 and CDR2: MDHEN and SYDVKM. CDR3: CASSTRVGRDYGYTF. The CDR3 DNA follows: TGTGCCAGCAGTACACGGGTCGGTCGAGACTATGGCTACACCTTC.

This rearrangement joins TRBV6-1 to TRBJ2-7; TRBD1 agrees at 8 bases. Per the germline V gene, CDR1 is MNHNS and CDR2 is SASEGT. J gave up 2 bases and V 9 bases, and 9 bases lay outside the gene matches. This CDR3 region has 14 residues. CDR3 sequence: CASILDRGPYEQYF. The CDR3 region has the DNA TGTGCCAGTATCCTAGACAGGGGACCCTACGAGCAGTACTTC.

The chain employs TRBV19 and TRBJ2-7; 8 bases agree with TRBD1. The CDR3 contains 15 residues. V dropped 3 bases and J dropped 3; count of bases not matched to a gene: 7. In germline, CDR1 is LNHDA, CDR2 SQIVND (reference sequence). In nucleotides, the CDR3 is TGTGCCAGTAGTATCGTGGGGGACAGGAGCTACGAGCAGTACTTC. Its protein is CASSIVGDRSYEQYF.

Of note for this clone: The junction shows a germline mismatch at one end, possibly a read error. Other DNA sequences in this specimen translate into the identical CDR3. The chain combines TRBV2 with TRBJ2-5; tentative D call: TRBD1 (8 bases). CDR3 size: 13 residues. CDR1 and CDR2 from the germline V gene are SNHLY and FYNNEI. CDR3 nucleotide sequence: TGCGCCAGCCACAGGGGGGGAGAAGAGACCCAGTACTTC. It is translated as CASHRGGEETQYF.

The CDR3 loop is CASSPDTRSGGYTF. CDR3 bases: TGTGCCAGCAGCCCGGACACACGCTCGGGTGGCTACACCTTC. The rearrangement links TRBV4-2 to TRBJ1-2; D is possibly TRBD1 (5 bases). This CDR3 has 14 amino acids. Trimming removed 4 bases from V and 7 bases from J, with 16 bases in between. Germline-derived CDR1 and CDR2 are LGHNA and YNFKEQ.